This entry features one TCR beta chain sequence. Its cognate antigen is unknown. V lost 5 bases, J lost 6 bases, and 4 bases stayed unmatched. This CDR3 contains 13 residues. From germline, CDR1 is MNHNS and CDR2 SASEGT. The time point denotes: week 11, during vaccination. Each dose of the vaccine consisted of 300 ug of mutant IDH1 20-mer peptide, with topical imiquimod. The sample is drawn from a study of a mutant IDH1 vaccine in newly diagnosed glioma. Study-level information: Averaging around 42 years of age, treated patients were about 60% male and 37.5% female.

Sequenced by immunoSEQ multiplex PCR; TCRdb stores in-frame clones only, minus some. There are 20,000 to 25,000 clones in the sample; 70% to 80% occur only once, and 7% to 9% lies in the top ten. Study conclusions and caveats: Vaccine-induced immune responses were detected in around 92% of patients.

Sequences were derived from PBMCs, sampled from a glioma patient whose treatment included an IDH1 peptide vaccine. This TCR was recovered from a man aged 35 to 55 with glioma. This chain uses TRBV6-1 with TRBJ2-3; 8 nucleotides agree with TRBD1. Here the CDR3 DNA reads TGTGCCAGCAGTTGGCGGACAGGGGATACGCAGTATTTT. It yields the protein CASSWRTGDTQYF.